This T cell receptor (beta chain) emerged from a study of T cell responses to AZD1222 COVID-19 vaccine. Across the whole study: Pooling covered second doses at about 4 or about 12 weeks. Findings and caveats of the study: The donors showed a predominance of white British ancestry and of females, with possible underestimation of clonal diversity. Spike-specific TCR breadth and depth grew following two AZD1222 doses. Among those given AZD1222, only 5 to 7 were seropositive at baseline.

Sequenced by immunoSEQ multiplex PCR; TCRdb stores in-frame clones only, minus some. Of just under 95,000 clones in the sample, approximately 90% were seen once. V shed 11 bases, J shed 2 bases, and the junction held 26 bases outside the gene matches. The germline gives CDR1 SNHLY, CDR2 FYNNEI. The CDR3 is 20 amino acids. This clone was observed once. Its specificity is not known. The rearrangement links TRBV2 to TRBJ2-1; 8 nucleotides line up with TRBD2. The sequence was collected from an adult in good health. The sequencing here drew on peripheral blood, taken on day 0 of AZD1222 vaccination. The CDR3 DNA is TGTGCCGGCGGCCCTCCCCCGGGACTAGAGGGTCCTTGGGCCTACAATGAGCAGTTCTTC. Protein product: CAGGPPPGLEGPWAYNEQFF. The entire variable domain, with the rest obtained from reference TRBV2 and TRBJ2-1, is as follows: EPEVTQTPSHQVTQMGQEVILRCVPISNHLYFYWYRQILGQKVEFLVSFYNNEISEKSEIFDDQFSVERPDGSNFTLKIRSTKLEDSAMYFCAGGPPPGLEGPWAYNEQFFGPGTRLTVL.